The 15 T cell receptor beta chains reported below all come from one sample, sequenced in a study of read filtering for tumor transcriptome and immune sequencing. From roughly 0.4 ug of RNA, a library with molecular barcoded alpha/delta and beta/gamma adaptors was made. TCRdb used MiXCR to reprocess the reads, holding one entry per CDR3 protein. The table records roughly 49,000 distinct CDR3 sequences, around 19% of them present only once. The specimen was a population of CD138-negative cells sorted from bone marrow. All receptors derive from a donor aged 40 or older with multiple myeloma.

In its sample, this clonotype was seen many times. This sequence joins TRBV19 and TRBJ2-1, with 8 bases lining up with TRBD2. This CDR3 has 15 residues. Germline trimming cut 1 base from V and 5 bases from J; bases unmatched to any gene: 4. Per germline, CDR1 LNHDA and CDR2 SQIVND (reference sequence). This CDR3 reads CASSIGAGGHNEQFF. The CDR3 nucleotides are TGTGCCAGTAGTATAGGGGCGGGAGGCCACAATGAGCAGTTCTTC.

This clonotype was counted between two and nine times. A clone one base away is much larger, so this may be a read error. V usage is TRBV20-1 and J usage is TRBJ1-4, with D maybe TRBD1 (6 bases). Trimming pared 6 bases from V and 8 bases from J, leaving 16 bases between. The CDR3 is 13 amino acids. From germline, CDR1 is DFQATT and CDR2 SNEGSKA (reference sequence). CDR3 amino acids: CSAPGHGMEKLFF. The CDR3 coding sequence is TGCAGTGCCCCGGGACACGGAATGGAAAAACTGTTTTTT.

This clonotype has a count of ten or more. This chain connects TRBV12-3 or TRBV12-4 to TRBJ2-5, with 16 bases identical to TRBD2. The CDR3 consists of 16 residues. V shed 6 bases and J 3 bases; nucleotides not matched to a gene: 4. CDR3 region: CASSHGTSGREETQYF. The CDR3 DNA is TGTGCCAGCAGCCACGGGACTAGCGGGAGGGAAGAGACCCAGTACTTC.

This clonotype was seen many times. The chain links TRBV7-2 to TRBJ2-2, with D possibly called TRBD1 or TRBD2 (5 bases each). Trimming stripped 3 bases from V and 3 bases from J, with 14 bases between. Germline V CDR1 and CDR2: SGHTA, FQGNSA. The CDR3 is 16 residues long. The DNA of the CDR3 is TGTGCCAGCAGCTTGGAGTGGGGGAGCTACACCGGGGAGCTGTTTTTT. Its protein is CASSLEWGSYTGELFF.

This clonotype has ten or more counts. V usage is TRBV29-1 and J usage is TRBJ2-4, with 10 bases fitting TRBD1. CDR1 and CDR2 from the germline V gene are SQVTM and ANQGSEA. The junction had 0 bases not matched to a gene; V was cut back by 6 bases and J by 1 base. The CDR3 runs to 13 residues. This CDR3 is CSVGQGAKNIQYF. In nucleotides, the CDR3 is TGCAGCGTGGGACAGGGGGCCAAAAACATTCAGTACTTC.

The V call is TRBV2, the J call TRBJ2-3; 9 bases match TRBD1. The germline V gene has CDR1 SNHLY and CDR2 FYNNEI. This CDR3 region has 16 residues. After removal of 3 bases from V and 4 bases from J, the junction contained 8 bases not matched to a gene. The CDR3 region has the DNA TGTGCCAGCAGTGATTCTGGACAGGGGAAGGCAGATACGCAGTATTTT. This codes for CASSDSGQGKADTQYF.

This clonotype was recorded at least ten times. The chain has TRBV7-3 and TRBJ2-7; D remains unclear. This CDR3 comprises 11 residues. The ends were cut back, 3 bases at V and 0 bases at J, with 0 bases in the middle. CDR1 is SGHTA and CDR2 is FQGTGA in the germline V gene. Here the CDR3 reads CASSFSYEQYF. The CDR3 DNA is TGTGCCAGCAGCTTCTCCTACGAGCAGTACTTC. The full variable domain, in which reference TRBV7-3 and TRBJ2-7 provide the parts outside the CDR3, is GAGVSQTPSNKVTEKGKYVELRCDPISGHTALYWYRQSLGQGPEFLIYFQGTGAADDSGLPNDRFFAVRPEGSVSTLKIQRTERGDSAVYLCASSFSYEQYFGPGTRLTVT.

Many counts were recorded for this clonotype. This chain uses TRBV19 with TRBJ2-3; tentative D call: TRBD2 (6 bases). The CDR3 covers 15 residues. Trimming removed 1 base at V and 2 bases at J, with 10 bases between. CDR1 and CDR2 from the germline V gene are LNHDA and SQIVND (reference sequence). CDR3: CASSIGGTNTDTQYF. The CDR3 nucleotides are TGTGCCAGTAGTATAGGCGGGACGAACACAGATACGCAGTATTTT. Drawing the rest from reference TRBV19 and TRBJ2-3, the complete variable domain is DGGITQSPKYLFRKEGQNVTLSCEQNLNHDAMYWYRQDPGQGLRLIYYSQIVNDFQKGDIAEGYSVSREKKESFPLTVTSAQKNPTAFYLCASSIGGTNTDTQYFGPGTRLTVL.

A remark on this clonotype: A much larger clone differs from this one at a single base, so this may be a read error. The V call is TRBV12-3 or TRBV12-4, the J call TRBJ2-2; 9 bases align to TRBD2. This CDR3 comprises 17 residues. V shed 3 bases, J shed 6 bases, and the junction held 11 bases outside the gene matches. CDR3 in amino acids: CASSFRGGAGGAGELFF. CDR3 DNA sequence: TGTGCCAGCAGTTTCCGGGGGGGAGCGGGAGGCGCCGGGGAGCTGTTTTTT.

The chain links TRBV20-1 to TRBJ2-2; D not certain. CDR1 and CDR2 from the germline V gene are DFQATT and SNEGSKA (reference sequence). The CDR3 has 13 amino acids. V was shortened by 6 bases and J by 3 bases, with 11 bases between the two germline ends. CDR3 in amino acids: CSAARMDTGELFF. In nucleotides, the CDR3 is TGCAGTGCCGCCCGTATGGACACCGGGGAGCTGTTTTTT.

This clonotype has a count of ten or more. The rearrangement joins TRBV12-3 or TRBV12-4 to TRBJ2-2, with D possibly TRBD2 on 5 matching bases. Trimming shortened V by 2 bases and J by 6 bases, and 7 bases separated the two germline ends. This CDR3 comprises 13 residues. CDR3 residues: CASSLQEAGELFF. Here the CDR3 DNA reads TGTGCCAGCAGTTTACAGGAGGCCGGGGAGCTGTTTTTT.

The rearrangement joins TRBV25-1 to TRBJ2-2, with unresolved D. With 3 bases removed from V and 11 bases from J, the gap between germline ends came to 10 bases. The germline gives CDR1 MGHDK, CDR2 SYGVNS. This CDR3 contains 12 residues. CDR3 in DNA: TGTGCCAGCAGTGACCGGGTGTATGAGCTGTTTTTT. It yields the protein CASSDRVYELFF.

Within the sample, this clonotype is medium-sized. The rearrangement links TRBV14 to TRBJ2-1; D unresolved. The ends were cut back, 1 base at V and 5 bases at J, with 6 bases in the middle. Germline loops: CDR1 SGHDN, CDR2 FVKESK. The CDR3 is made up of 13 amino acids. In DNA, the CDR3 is TGTGCCAGCAGCCAAGCCCAGAACAATGAGCAGTTCTTC. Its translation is CASSQAQNNEQFF.

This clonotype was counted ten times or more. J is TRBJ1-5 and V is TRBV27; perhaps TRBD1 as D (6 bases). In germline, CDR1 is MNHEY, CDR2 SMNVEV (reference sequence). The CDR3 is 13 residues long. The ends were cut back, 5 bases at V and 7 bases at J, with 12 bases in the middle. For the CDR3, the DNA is TGTGCCAGCAGTCCTCAGGGGAGACAGCCCCAGCATTTT. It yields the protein CASSPQGRQPQHF.

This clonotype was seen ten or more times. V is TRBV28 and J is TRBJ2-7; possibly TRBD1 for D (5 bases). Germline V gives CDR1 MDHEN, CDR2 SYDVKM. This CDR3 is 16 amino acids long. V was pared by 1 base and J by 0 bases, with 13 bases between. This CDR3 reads CASSLSNQGFSYEQYF. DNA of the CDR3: TGTGCCAGCAGTTTATCAAATCAGGGATTCTCCTACGAGCAGTACTTC. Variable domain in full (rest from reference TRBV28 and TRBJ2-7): DVKVTQSSRYLVKRTGEKVFLECVQDMDHENMFWYRQDPGLGLRLIYFSYDVKMKEKGDIPEGYSVSREKKERFSLILESASTNQTSMYLCASSLSNQGFSYEQYFGPGTRLTVT.